Here is one TCR beta chain with its context. TCRdb's table, derived via immunoSEQ multiplex PCR, lists solely in-frame clones and lacks some. The table records some 14,000 clones, over 80% of them present only once. The sample is drawn from a study of circulating and synovial CD4+ cells in juvenile arthritis. This clonotype originated in a human patient with juvenile idiopathic arthritis. Some clones in this sample may be carry-over from other donors' samples. Sequencing was done on a sample of CD4+ T cells from synovial fluid.

In DNA form, the CDR3 reads TGTGCCAGCAGCCAAGCCAATAGGGGCTATGGCTACACCTTC. The encoded protein is CASSQANRGYGYTF. The chain employs TRBV14 and TRBJ1-2; D possibly corresponds to TRBD1 (5 bases). Deletions cut 1 base from V and 4 bases from J, with 10 bases between. CDR3 size: 14 residues. CDR1 is SGHDN and CDR2 is FVKESK in the germline V gene.